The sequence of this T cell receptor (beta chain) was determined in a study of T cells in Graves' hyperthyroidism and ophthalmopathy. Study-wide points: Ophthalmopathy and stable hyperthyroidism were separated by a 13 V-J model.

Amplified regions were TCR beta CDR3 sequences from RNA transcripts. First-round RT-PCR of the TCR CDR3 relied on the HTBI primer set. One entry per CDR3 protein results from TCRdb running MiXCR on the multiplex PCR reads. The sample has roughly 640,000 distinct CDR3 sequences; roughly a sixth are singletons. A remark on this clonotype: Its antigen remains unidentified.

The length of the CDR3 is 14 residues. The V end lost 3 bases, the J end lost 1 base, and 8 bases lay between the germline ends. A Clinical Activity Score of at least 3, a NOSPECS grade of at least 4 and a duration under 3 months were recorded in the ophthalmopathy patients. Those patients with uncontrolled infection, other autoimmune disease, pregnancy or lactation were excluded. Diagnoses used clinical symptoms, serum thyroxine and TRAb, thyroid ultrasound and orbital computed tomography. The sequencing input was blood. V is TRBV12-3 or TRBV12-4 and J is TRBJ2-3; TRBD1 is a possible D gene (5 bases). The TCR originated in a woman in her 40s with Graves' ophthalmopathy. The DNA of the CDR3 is TGTGCCAGCAGTTTGCCCAGGGGCACAGATACGCAGTATTTT. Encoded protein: CASSLPRGTDTQYF.